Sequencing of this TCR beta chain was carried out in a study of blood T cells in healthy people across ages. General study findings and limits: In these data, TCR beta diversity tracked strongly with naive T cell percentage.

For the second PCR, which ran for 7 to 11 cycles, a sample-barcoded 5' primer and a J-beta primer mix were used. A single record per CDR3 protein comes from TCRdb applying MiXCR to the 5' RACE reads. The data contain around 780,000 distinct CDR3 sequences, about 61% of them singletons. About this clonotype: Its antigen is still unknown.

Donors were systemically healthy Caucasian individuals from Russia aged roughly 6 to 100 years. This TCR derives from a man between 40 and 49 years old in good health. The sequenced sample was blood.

The CDR3 is CASSPPSGEQYF. The CDR3 nucleotides read TGTGCCAGCTCACCACCGTCTGGCGAGCAGTACTTC. This chain joins TRBV18 and TRBJ2-7; D is uncertain. Trimming pared 0 bases from V and 6 bases from J, leaving 6 bases between. The CDR3 has 12 amino acids. Germline lookup yields CDR1 KGHSH and CDR2 LQKENI.